Shown below are 12 T cell receptor beta chains from a single sample sequenced in a study of blood T cell repertoires in COVID-19. Assay used: immunoSEQ multiplex PCR; TCRdb lists only in-frame clones, some missing. The data contain 300,000 to 400,000 clones, 80% to 90% of them singletons. The material sequenced was peripheral blood. The receptors derive from a woman aged 50 to 65 with COVID-19, enrolled during active disease.

This clone was counted many times. J is TRBJ2-7 and V is TRBV5-6, with D perhaps matching TRBD2 (5 bases). CDR1 is SGHDT and CDR2 is YYEEEE in the germline V gene. Trimming shortened V by 3 bases and J by 7 bases, and 17 bases separated the two germline ends. This CDR3 has 14 residues. The CDR3 sequence is CASSWGESRGEQYF. The DNA for the CDR3 is TGTGCCAGCAGCTGGGGAGAATCCAGAGGAGAGCAGTACTTC.

The chain recombines TRBV30 with TRBJ2-3; D is unclear. Germline V gene data show CDR1 as GTSNPN and CDR2 as SVGIG (reference sequence). V was pared by 2 bases and J by 4 bases, with 7 bases between. The CDR3 sequence is 12 residues long. The CDR3 DNA sequence: TGTGCCTGGAGTAAAGGAGCAGATACGCAGTATTTT. Protein sequence: CAWSKGADTQYF.

V gene TRBV6-5 combines with J gene TRBJ1-1, with D unresolved. In germline, CDR1 is MNHEY, CDR2 SVGAGI. This CDR3 has 14 residues. Trimming pared 3 bases from V and 0 bases from J, leaving 8 bases between. CDR3 in amino acids: CASSYEAVNTEAFF. Here the CDR3 DNA reads TGTGCCAGCAGTTATGAGGCCGTGAACACTGAAGCTTTCTTT.

The chain is built from TRBV2 and TRBJ2-7, with 7 bases fitting TRBD1. CDR3 size: 15 residues. CDR1 and CDR2 from the germline V gene are SNHLY and FYNNEI. The V segment lost 6 bases and the J segment 10 bases; nucleotides outside the gene matches: 18. The DNA for the CDR3 is TGTGCCAGCAGCGACCGGGACAGATACCTCATTTACCAGTACTTC. The encoded protein is CASSDRDRYLIYQYF.

This chain joins TRBV9 and TRBJ2-3; D is uncertain. The CDR3 runs to 13 residues. Germline V CDR1 and CDR2: SGDLS, YYNGEE. The V gene lost 4 bases and the J gene lost 0 bases, with 6 bases spanning the gap. DNA for the CDR3: TGTGCCAGCAGCCGCGGTAGCACAGATACGCAGTATTTT. This sequence encodes CASSRGSTDTQYF.

V gene TRBV6-5 combines with J gene TRBJ1-1; 8 bases match TRBD1. The trim removed 7 bases at V and 1 base at J, leaving 5 bases unmatched. The germline CDR1 and CDR2 sequences are MNHEY and SVGAGI. The CDR3 has 14 amino acids. CDR3 nucleotides: TGTGCCAGCAACATCGACAGGGGGAACACTGAAGCTTTCTTT. Residues: CASNIDRGNTEAFF.

In its sample, this clone was seen once. This rearrangement joins TRBV19 to TRBJ1-6; D remains ambiguous. This CDR3 region has 15 residues. Trimming stripped 3 bases from V and 5 bases from J, with 11 bases between. The V gene's germline CDR1 is LNHDA and CDR2 SQIVND (reference sequence). The CDR3 region is CASSMEGRNNSPLHF. The CDR3 DNA reads TGTGCCAGTAGTATGGAAGGGAGGAATAATTCACCCCTCCACTTT. Combining the CDR3 with reference TRBV19 and TRBJ1-6 gives the whole variable domain DGGITQSPKYLFRKEGQNVTLSCEQNLNHDAMYWYRQDPGQGLRLIYYSQIVNDFQKGDIAEGYSVSREKKESFPLTVTSAQKNPTAFYLCASSMEGRNNSPLHFGNGTRLTVT.

This clone was counted only a few times. The chain combines TRBV10-3 with TRBJ1-1; D not certain. The CDR3 has 11 residues. Germline V gene sequence: CDR1 ENHRY, CDR2 SYGVKD. Between the trimmed V and J ends, which lost 10 bases and 0 bases, there was a span of 6 bases. Here the CDR3 reads CATQMNTEAFF. In nucleotides, the CDR3 is TGTGCCACCCAAATGAACACTGAAGCTTTCTTT.

The rearrangement joins TRBV20-1 to TRBJ1-4; 7 nucleotides match TRBD1. In germline, CDR1 is DFQATT, CDR2 SNEGSKA (reference sequence). The length of the CDR3 is 15 residues. The junction had 7 bases not matched to a gene; V was cut back by 3 bases and J by 3 bases. In DNA form, the CDR3 reads TGCAGTGCTAGTGAAACAGGGGTGGCTAATGAAAAACTGTTTTTT. Encoded protein: CSASETGVANEKLFF.

In nucleotides, the CDR3 is TGTGCCAGTAGTATTAGCGGGAGCAGCTACGAGCAGTACTTC. Amino acids: CASSISGSSYEQYF. This chain joins TRBV19 and TRBJ2-7, with 9 bases fitting TRBD2. This CDR3 spans 14 amino acids. The V gene end was trimmed by 3 bases and the J gene end by 3 bases; junction bases not matched to a gene: 3. Germline V gene data show CDR1 as LNHDA and CDR2 as SQIVND (reference sequence).

The chain recombines TRBV28 with TRBJ1-5; 8 bases fit TRBD1. There are 15 residues in the CDR3. The V segment lost 8 bases and the J segment 3 bases; nucleotides outside the gene matches: 9. Germline-derived CDR1 and CDR2 are MDHEN and SYDVKM. The DNA of the CDR3 is TGTGCCAGCGAAACAGGGGGTGGTGTCAATCAGCCCCAGCATTTT. It yields the protein CASETGGGVNQPQHF.

This chain connects TRBV7-4 to TRBJ2-7; TRBD1 agrees at 11 bases. V lost 5 bases, J lost 3 bases, and 27 bases stayed unmatched. Germline assignment: CDR1 SGHVT and CDR2 SQSDAQ. CDR3 length equals 22 residues. The CDR3 coding sequence is TGTGCCAGCAGCCCCCGGGACAGGGGGTTTCAAACCTGCCAAGGTCAGTACTACGAGCAGTACTTC. It encodes CASSPRDRGFQTCQGQYYEQYF.